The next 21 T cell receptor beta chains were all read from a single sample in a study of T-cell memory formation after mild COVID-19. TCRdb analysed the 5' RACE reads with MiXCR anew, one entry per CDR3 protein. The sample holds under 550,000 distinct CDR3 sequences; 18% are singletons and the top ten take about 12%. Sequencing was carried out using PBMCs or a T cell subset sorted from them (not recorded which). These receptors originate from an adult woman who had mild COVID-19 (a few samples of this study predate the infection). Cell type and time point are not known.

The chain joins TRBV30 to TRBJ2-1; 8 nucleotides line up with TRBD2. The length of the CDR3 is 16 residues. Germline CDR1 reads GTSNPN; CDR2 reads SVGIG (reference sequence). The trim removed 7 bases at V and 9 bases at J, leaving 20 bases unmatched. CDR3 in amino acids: CAFPHSSGTRVGEQFF. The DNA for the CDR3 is TGTGCCTTCCCCCACTCCTCCGGGACTAGAGTTGGTGAGCAGTTCTTC.

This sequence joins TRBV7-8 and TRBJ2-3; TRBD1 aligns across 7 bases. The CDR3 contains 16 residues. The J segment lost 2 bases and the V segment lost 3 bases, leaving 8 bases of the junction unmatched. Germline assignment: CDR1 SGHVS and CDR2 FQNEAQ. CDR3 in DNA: TGTGCCAGCAGCTTCGGGACAGCTGGCCTCACAGATACGCAGTATTTT. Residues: CASSFGTAGLTDTQYF.

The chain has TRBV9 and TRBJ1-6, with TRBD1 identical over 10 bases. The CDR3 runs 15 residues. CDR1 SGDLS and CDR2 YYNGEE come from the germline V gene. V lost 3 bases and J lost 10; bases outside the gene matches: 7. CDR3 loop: CASSAGQGTGSPLHF. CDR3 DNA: TGTGCCAGCAGCGCGGGACAGGGGACGGGGTCACCCCTCCACTTT.

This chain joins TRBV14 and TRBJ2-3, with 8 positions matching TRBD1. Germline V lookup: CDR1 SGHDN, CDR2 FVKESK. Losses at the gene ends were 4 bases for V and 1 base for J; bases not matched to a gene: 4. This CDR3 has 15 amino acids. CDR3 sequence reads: CASSPPDRGTDTQYF. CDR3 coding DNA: TGTGCCAGCAGCCCTCCGGACAGGGGCACAGATACGCAGTATTTT.

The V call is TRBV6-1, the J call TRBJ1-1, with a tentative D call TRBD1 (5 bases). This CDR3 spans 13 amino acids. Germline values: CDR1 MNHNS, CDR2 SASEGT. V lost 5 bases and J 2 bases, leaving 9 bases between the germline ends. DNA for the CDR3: TGTGCCAGCAGTACGACAGTAAACACTGAAGCTTTCTTT. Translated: CASSTTVNTEAFF.

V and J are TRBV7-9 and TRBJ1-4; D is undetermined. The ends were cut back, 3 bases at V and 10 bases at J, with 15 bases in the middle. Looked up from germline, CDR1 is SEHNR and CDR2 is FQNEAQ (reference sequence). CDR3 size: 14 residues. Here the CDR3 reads CASSFGPEIGKLFF. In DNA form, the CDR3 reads TGTGCCAGCAGCTTCGGACCCGAGATCGGAAAACTGTTTTTT.

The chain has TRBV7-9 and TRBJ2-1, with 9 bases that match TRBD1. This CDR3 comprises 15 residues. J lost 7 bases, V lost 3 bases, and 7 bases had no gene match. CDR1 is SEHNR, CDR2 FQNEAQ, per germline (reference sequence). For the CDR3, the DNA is TGTGCCAGCAGCTTTGGGACAGGGTTTCGGAATGAGCAGTTCTTC. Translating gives CASSFGTGFRNEQFF.

CDR3 bases: TGTGCCTGGAGTGTACTAAGTGGGACGACAGATACGCAGTATTTT. Translation gives CAWSVLSGTTDTQYF. This chain connects TRBV30 to TRBJ2-3; D assignment may be TRBD1 or TRBD2 (5 bases each). The germline V and J ends were trimmed by 0 bases and 3 bases, with 13 bases remaining between them. Germline V gene lookup returns CDR1 GTSNPN and CDR2 SVGIG (reference sequence). This CDR3 contains 15 residues.

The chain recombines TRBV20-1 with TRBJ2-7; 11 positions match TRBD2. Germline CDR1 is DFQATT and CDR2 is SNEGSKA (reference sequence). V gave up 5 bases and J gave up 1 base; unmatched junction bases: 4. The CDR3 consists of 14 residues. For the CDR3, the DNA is TGCAGTGCTGCCGGGACTAGCGGATCCTACGAGCAGTACTTC. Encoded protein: CSAAGTSGSYEQYF.

This CDR3 is CASSWGQARETQYF. The CDR3 region has the DNA TGTGCCAGCAGCTGGGGACAGGCCAGGGAGACCCAGTACTTC. The rearrangement uses TRBV11-2 and TRBJ2-5; 8 bases fit TRBD1. CDR1 and CDR2 from the germline V gene are SGHAT and FQNNGV. The V segment lost 4 bases and the J segment 5 bases; nucleotides outside the gene matches: 6. The CDR3 runs to 14 residues.

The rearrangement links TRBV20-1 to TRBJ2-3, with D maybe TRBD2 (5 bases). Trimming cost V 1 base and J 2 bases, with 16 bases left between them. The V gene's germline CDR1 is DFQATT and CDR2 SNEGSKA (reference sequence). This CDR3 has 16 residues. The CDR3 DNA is TGCAGTGCTAGAGGAGGGCTAGCCGGAGCCACAGATACGCAGTATTTT. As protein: CSARGGLAGATDTQYF.

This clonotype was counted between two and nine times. CDR3 sequence reads: CASSLPGVTGSGYTF. The CDR3 bases are TGTGCCAGCAGCTTACCGGGCGTGACAGGGTCGGGCTACACCTTC. The chain is built from TRBV7-9 and TRBJ1-2; 7 bases fit TRBD1. The CDR3 has 15 residues. Germline CDR1 reads SEHNR; CDR2 reads FQNEAQ (reference sequence). V lost 2 bases to trimming and J lost 8 bases; unmatched junction nucleotides: 11.

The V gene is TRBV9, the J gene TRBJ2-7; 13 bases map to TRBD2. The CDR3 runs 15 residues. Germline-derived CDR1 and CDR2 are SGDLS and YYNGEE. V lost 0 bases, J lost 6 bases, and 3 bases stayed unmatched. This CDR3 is CASSVAGTSGAEQYF. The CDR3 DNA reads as TGTGCCAGCAGCGTAGCCGGGACTAGCGGGGCCGAGCAGTACTTC.

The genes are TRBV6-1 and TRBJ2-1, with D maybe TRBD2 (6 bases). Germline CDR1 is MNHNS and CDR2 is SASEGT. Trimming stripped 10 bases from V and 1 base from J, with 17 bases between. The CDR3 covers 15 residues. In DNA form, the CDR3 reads TGTGCCACCCTCCGAACCGGGACTTCCTACAATGAGCAGTTCTTC. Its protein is CATLRTGTSYNEQFF.

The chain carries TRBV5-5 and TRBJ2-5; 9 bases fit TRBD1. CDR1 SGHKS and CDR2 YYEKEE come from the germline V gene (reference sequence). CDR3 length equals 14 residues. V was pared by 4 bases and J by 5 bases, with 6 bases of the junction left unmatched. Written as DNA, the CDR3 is TGTGCCAGCAGCCCCGGGACAGGGTTGGAGACCCAGTACTTC. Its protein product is CASSPGTGLETQYF.

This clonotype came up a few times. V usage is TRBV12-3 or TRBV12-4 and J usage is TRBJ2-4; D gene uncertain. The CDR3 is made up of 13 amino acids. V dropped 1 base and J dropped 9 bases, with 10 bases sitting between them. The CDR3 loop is CASSLGTAFIQYF. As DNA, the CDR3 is TGTGCCAGCAGTTTAGGGACCGCGTTCATTCAGTACTTC.

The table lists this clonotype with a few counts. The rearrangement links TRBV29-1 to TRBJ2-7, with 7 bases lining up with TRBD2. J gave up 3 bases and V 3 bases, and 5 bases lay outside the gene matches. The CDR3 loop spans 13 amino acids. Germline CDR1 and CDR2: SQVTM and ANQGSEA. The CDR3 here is CSVESGVLYEQYF. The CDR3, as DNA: TGCAGCGTTGAGAGCGGGGTGCTCTACGAGCAGTACTTC.

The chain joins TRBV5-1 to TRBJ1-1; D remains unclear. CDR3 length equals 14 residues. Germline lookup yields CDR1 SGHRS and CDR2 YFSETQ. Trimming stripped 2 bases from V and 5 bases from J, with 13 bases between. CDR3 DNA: TGCGCCAGCAGCTTACCAGGATCGGGGACTGAAGCTTTCTTT. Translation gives CASSLPGSGTEAFF. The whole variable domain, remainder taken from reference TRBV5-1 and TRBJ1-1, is KAGVTQTPRYLIKTRGQQVTLSCSPISGHRSVSWYQQTPGQGLQFLFEYFSETQRNKGNFPGRFSGRQFSNSRSEMNVSTLELGDSALYLCASSLPGSGTEAFFGQGTRLTVV.

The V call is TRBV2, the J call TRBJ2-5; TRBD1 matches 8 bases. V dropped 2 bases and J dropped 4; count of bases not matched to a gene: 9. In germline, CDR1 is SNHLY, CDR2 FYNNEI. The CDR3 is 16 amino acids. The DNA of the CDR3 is TGTGCCAGCAGTGAAACCGCCACAGGGGGAGGAGAGACCCAGTACTTC. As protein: CASSETATGGGETQYF.

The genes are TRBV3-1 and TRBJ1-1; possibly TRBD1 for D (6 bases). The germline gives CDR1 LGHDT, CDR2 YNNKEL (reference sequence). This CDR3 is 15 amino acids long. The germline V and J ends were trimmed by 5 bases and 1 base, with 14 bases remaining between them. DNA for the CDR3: TGTGCCAGCAGCACTACAGGGATATGGAACACTGAAGCTTTCTTT. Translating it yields CASSTTGIWNTEAFF.

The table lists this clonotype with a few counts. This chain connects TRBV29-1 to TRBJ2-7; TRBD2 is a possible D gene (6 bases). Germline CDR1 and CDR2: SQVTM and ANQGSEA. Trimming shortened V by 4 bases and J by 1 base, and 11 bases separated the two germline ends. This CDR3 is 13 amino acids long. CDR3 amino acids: CSVVVRGSYEQYF. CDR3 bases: TGCAGCGTTGTAGTACGGGGGTCCTACGAGCAGTACTTC.